The 6 T cell receptor beta chains in this list originate from one sample, sequenced in a study of CD8+ T cells in alopecia areata. Specified treatment: oral pan-JAK inhibitor, 5-10 mg twice daily. Extraction of RNA preceded its reverse transcription into cDNA, which served as the sequencing template. TCRdb keeps only in-frame clones here, not all; method: immunoSEQ multiplex PCR. The table has approximately 210,000 clones, 66% seen once. The sequencing used CD4+ T cells sorted from blood, collected at approximately week 42, from a patient treated with tofacitinib. These receptor sequences come from a human donor with alopecia areata.

This clone has more than one count but fewer than ten. The sample contains more than one DNA sequence encoding this CDR3. V usage is TRBV29-1 and J usage is TRBJ1-1; D ambiguous. The V gene's germline CDR1 is SQVTM and CDR2 ANQGSEA. V was pared by 6 bases and J by 5 bases, with 10 bases between. The CDR3 length is 11 residues. The CDR3 reads CSVGVGTEAFF. The DNA of the CDR3 is TGCAGCGTCGGGGTTGGGACTGAAGCTTTCTTT. Drawing the rest from reference TRBV29-1 and TRBJ1-1, the complete variable domain is SAVISQKPSRDICQRGTSLTIQCQVDSQVTMMFWYRQQPGQSLTLIATANQGSEATYESGFVIDKFPISRPNLTFSTLTVSNMSPEDSSIYLCSVGVGTEAFFGQGTRLTVV.

The chain joins TRBV5-6 to TRBJ2-2, with 10 bases matching TRBD2. With V trimmed by 3 bases and J by 2 bases, 10 bases remained unmatched. CDR3 size: 18 residues. Germline assignment: CDR1 SGHDT and CDR2 YYEEEE. CDR3 DNA: TGTGCCAGCAGCTCGTCTAGCGGGAGACTGCTCAACACCGGGGAGCTGTTTTTT. It specifies CASSSSSGRLLNTGELFF.

This chain uses TRBV19 with TRBJ1-2; a weak D match, TRBD1 (5 bases). CDR3 length: 17 residues. The V gene's germline CDR1 is LNHDA and CDR2 SQIVND (reference sequence). V shed 0 bases and J shed 4 bases, with 18 bases lying between them. In DNA, the CDR3 is TGTGCCAGTAGTATAGATTTTGGGACTGGACACCTCTATGGCTACACCTTC. Its protein is CASSIDFGTGHLYGYTF.

This chain uses TRBV7-3 with TRBJ1-2, with 9 bases matching TRBD1. Trimming cost V 5 bases and J 7 bases; bases outside gene matches: 5. The germline gives CDR1 SGHTA, CDR2 FQGTGA. This CDR3 has 13 residues. Written as DNA, the CDR3 is TGTGCCAGCAGCGAACAGGGGGCCAGTGGCTACACCTTC. This encodes CASSEQGASGYTF. Based on the CDR3 plus reference TRBV7-3 and TRBJ1-2, the full variable domain is GAGVSQTPSNKVTEKGKYVELRCDPISGHTALYWYRQSLGQGPEFLIYFQGTGAADDSGLPNDRFFAVRPEGSVSTLKIQRTERGDSAVYLCASSEQGASGYTFGSGTRLTVV.

This clone occurred a few times. V and J are TRBV29-1 and TRBJ1-2; no clear D. V gave up 5 bases and J gave up 4 bases, with 11 bases separating them. The CDR3 totals 12 residues. Germline CDR1 reads SQVTM; CDR2 reads ANQGSEA. The CDR3: CSVRLTTYGYTF. The CDR3 region has the DNA TGCAGCGTTAGGCTAACAACCTATGGCTACACCTTC.

The chain recombines TRBV9 with TRBJ2-5; either TRBD1 or TRBD2 may supply D (7 bases each). This CDR3 is 14 amino acids long. V lost 4 bases, J lost 5 bases, and 15 bases lay in between. Germline CDR1 SGDLS, CDR2 YYNGEE. The CDR3 is CASSPRQGGETQYF. The CDR3 nucleotides are TGTGCCAGCAGCCCGAGACAGGGAGGGGAGACCCAGTACTTC.